This T cell receptor (beta chain) derives from a study of blood T cell repertoires in COVID-19. Study overall: Samples of COVID-19 (acute and convalescent) were obtained from the United States, Italy and Spain. The cDNA or gDNA used as material had been derived from T cells, B-cell-depleted T cells, or PBMCs.

Per the germline V gene, CDR1 is ENHRY and CDR2 is SYGVKD. The CDR3 totals 13 residues. V gave up 9 bases and J gave up 3 bases, with 14 bases separating them. As handled by the study authors: For nucleated cells, counts were estimated from reference gene primer amplification. The data were produced by immunoSEQ multiplex PCR, yet TCRdb's version contains in-frame clones alone and is incomplete. V, J and clone size were drawn from that table, and D and trimming were deduced from the DNA. The data show tens of thousands of clones, roughly 88% seen once. This TCR was sampled from a woman in her 70s with acute or convalescent COVID-19. The chain has TRBV10-3 and TRBJ1-1; no firm D call. The sequenced material came from peripheral blood. Written as DNA, the CDR3 is TGTGCCATAAGGATAGGCGGCGACACTGAAGCTTTCTTT. It specifies CAIRIGGDTEAFF.